The rows below give T cell receptor beta chains drawn from one sample of a study of blood T cell repertoires in COVID-19. Repertoires were generated with immunoSEQ multiplex PCR, while TCRdb's copy carries only in-frame clones and drops some. The sample carries fewer than 200,000 clones, over 75% recorded once. Sequencing was done on a sample of peripheral blood. The receptors were gathered from a man over 45 with acute or convalescent COVID-19. Both conserved end residues are part of each CDR3. A D gene is named only where the DNA matches it firmly. Clone size is stated in some rows and not others, as once, few, many or a class when expanded.

V gene	clone size	J gene	D gene	CDR3 DNA	CDR3 protein
TRBV28	-	TRBJ1-2	TRBD1	TGTGCCAGCAGTGGGGGAGGACAGGGTTATGGCTACACCTTC	CASSGGGQGYGYTF
TRBV5-1	-	TRBJ2-2	TRBD2	TGCGCCAGCAGCTTGGGTCTAGCGGGAGCGGCCGGGGAGCTGTTTTTT	CASSLGLAGAAGELFF
TRBV2	-	TRBJ1-2	-	TGTGCCAGCAGTGAAGTCGCAGGGCCGTTGGGCTACACCTTC	CASSEVAGPLGYTF
TRBV27	-	TRBJ2-2	TRBD1	TGTGCCAGCAGTTTACAGGGGGACACCGGGGAGCTGTTTTTT	CASSLQGDTGELFF
TRBV10-1	once	TRBJ1-5	TRBD1	TGCGCCAGCAGTGATGGGACAGGGAATCAGCCCCAGCATTTT	CASSDGTGNQPQHF
TRBV9	-	TRBJ2-2	TRBD2	TGTGCCAGCAGCGTAAATCGGTTAGCGGGAGCGAACACCGGGGAGCTGTTTTTT	CASSVNRLAGANTGELFF
TRBV10-3	-	TRBJ1-5	-	TGTGCCATCAGTGTGTCCGAAGGGGGCAATCAGCCCCAGCATTTT	CAISVSEGGNQPQHF
TRBV25-1	once	TRBJ2-5	-	TGTGCCAGCAGTGATGCTGCCGGAGGAGAGACCCAGTACTTC	CASSDAAGGETQYF
TRBV7-9	-	TRBJ1-1	-	TGTGCCAGCAGCTTAGATCAGGCTCCCGATGAAGCTTTCTTT	CASSLDQAPDEAFF
TRBV5-1	few	TRBJ2-5	-	TGCGCCAGCCGCAACCAACTAGGGGAGACCCAGTACTTC	CASRNQLGETQYF
TRBV6-5	-	TRBJ1-4	-	TGTGCCAGCAGCGTGGGGCGCCAGCCGAATGAAAAACTGTTTTTT	CASSVGRQPNEKLFF
TRBV7-9	-	TRBJ2-5	-	TGTGCCAGCAGTCCTCTACAGGGGACCCAGTACTTC	CASSPLQGTQYF
TRBV7-9	few	TRBJ2-7	TRBD1	TGTGCCAGCAGCTTCCGACAGGGTGGCTACGAGCAGTACTTC	CASSFRQGGYEQYF
TRBV3-1/TRBV3-2	-	TRBJ2-7	TRBD2	TGTGCCAGCAGCCAAGGGGGAACTAGCGGGAGGGCCAGTTACTTC	CASSQGGTSGRASYF
TRBV4-1	-	TRBJ2-3	TRBD2	TGCGCCAACCCGGGGGGGGGAGATACGCAGTATTTT	CANPGGGDTQYF
TRBV6-5	-	TRBJ2-3	-	TGTGCCAGTAGGGGGGGGGTCCTGCGAGATACGCAGTATTTT	CASRGGVLRDTQYF
TRBV7-2	-	TRBJ2-2	TRBD2	TGTGCCAGCAGCTCCACTAGCGCCGGGGAGCTGTTTTTT	CASSSTSAGELFF
TRBV4-3	-	TRBJ2-3	TRBD2	TGCGCCAGCAGCCAAGTCTATCTAGCGGGGGGGACTAGCACAGATACGCAGTATTTT	CASSQVYLAGGTSTDTQYF
TRBV29-1	-	TRBJ2-1	TRBD2	TGCAGCGTTGGGGGAGGGCAGTACAATGAGCAGTTCTTC	CSVGGGQYNEQFF
TRBV10-3	-	TRBJ2-5	-	TGTGCCATCAGCGACTCGTTACTGGAGACCCAGTACTTC	CAISDSLLETQYF
TRBV3-1/TRBV3-2	once	TRBJ1-6	-	TGTGCCAGCAGCCCGAGACAGAATTCACCCCTCCACTTT	CASSPRQNSPLHF
TRBV5-1	once	TRBJ1-6	-	TGCGCCAGCAGCTTGGGGACAGTAGATAATTCACCCCTCCACTTT	CASSLGTVDNSPLHF
TRBV11-2	-	TRBJ1-3	TRBD1	TGTGCCAGCAGACGGACAGGGGCAACTGGAAACACCATATATTTT	CASRRTGATGNTIYF
TRBV11-3	-	TRBJ2-1	TRBD1	TGTGCCAGCAGTTCTAGTAGGGCAGGGGGTTACAATGAGCAGTTCTTC	CASSSSRAGGYNEQFF
TRBV7-9	-	TRBJ1-1	-	TGTGCCAGCGGGGGGGAGGGGAGCAAGGTCGCTTTCTTT	CASGGEGSKVAFF
TRBV29-1	-	TRBJ2-1	TRBD2	TGCAGCGTCCTTCCCGGGGAGGGTTATGAGCAGTTCTTC	CSVLPGEGYEQFF
TRBV27	-	TRBJ2-2	-	TGTGCCAGCAGTCCCACAGGGTCCGGGGAGCTGTTTTTT	CASSPTGSGELFF
TRBV15	once	TRBJ1-5	-	TGTGCCACCAGCCCAGCGGGGGTTGGCAATCAGCCCCAGCATTTT	CATSPAGVGNQPQHF
TRBV5-1	-	TRBJ2-4	TRBD1	TGCGCCAGCAGCTTGGAGGGACAGGTTGTTCCCAAAAACATTCAGTACTTC	CASSLEGQVVPKNIQYF
TRBV27	-	TRBJ1-5	-	TGTGCCAGCAGACCCTCAGGGTTCAATCAGCCCCAGCATTTT	CASRPSGFNQPQHF
TRBV5-1	-	TRBJ1-1	TRBD1	TGCGCCAGCAGCCCCGACAGGGGGCAAGAAGCTTTCTTT	CASSPDRGQEAFF
TRBV6-5	-	TRBJ2-1	-	TGTGCCAGCAGTTACTACGATGGGCGAAATGAGCAGTTCTTC	CASSYYDGRNEQFF
TRBV30	-	TRBJ1-4	-	TGTGCCTGGAGTCCCGACGTAGCGACTAATGAAAAACTGTTTTTT	CAWSPDVATNEKLFF
TRBV5-1	few	TRBJ1-4	-	TGCGCCAGCAGCTTGGGTCCTGGCGGGGGACGTGAAAAACTGTTTTTT	CASSLGPGGGREKLFF
TRBV7-2	-	TRBJ1-3	TRBD1	TGTGCCAGCAGCTCGTCGGACAGGGGGAGCACCATATATTTT	CASSSSDRGSTIYF
TRBV27	-	TRBJ1-2	-	TGTGCCAGCAGTTTATTACCCAGGGAGGCCATGGGTGGCTACACCTTC	CASSLLPREAMGGYTF
TRBV6-5	-	TRBJ2-7	-	TGTGCCAGCAGTTACTCGTATCGGGGTTACGAGCAGTACTTC	CASSYSYRGYEQYF
TRBV19	-	TRBJ1-4	-	TGTGCCAGTAGTATCCGGCGGATTAATGAAAAACTGTTTTTT	CASSIRRINEKLFF
TRBV28	-	TRBJ2-1	-	TGTGCCAGCAGTTCCCCCTATGGAGGCTACAATGAGCAGTTCTTC	CASSSPYGGYNEQFF
TRBV19	-	TRBJ2-6	TRBD2	TGTGCCAGTACCCGGACTAGCGGGAGATTCGGGGCCAACGTCCTGACTTTC	CASTRTSGRFGANVLTF
TRBV3-1/TRBV3-2	-	TRBJ1-1	-	TGTGCCAGCAGCCAAGGAGGTGGGGGCGCTGAAGCTTTCTTT	CASSQGGGGAEAFF
TRBV6-2/TRBV6-3	-	TRBJ2-2	-	TGTGCCAGCAGTTACACAGCGAACACCGGGGAGCTGTTTTTT	CASSYTANTGELFF
TRBV14	-	TRBJ2-2	TRBD1	TGTGCCAGCAGCCAAGAAGCGGGACAGGGGGCGCGAACCGGGGAGCTGTTTTTT	CASSQEAGQGARTGELFF
TRBV6-5	-	TRBJ2-1	TRBD1	TGTGCCAGCAGCAAGACAGGGGGCTATTACAATGAGCAGTTCTTC	CASSKTGGYYNEQFF
TRBV6-5	-	TRBJ1-2	TRBD1	TGTGCCAGCAGTTACGATAGACAGGGGGCGGAGGGCTACACCTTC	CASSYDRQGAEGYTF
TRBV20-1	-	TRBJ2-2	-	TGCAGTGCTAGTTACGGGAGAAACACCGGGGAGCTGTTTTTT	CSASYGRNTGELFF
TRBV2	-	TRBJ2-7	TRBD2	TGTGCCAGCAGCTGGGGGACTAGCGCTTCCTACGAGCAGTACTTC	CASSWGTSASYEQYF
TRBV4-1	-	TRBJ1-2	TRBD1	TGCGCCAGCAGCCAACTCCCCCGACAGGGACTTCGGGGCTACACCTTC	CASSQLPRQGLRGYTF
TRBV7-2	-	TRBJ2-1	-	TGTGCCAGCAGCTTAGGAGCCGGACAGGAGCAGTTCTTC	CASSLGAGQEQFF
TRBV19	-	TRBJ1-6	-	TGTGCCAGTAGTACCTTAACAAACTCCTATAATTCACCCCTCCACTTT	CASSTLTNSYNSPLHF
TRBV28	-	TRBJ2-7	-	TGTGCCAGCAGTTTCTCGGTCAAGTTGTACGAGCAGTACTTC	CASSFSVKLYEQYF
TRBV10-3	-	TRBJ1-2	-	TGTGCCACCAAAGGTGGGGAGGTGAAGGGAAACTATGGCTACACCTTC	CATKGGEVKGNYGYTF
TRBV5-1	-	TRBJ2-3	-	TGCGCCAGCAGCTTGGCCGCGGGGTTCGCTAAGGGGGATACGCAGTATTTT	CASSLAAGFAKGDTQYF
TRBV6-1	-	TRBJ2-4	TRBD1	TGTGCCAGCAGTTATGGGGACAGGGGTGACATTCAGTACTTC	CASSYGDRGDIQYF
TRBV7-2	-	TRBJ2-1	TRBD2	TGTGCCAGCACCTCGACTAGCGGGGATAATGAGCAGTTCTTC	CASTSTSGDNEQFF
TRBV30	-	TRBJ1-6	-	TGTGCCTGGAAGGTGCGCGCAGGCTCGAATTCACCCCTCCACTTT	CAWKVRAGSNSPLHF